This record looks at one T cell receptor (beta chain) sequence and its context. Methods used by the authors: Counts of nucleated cells, estimated from reference gene primer amplification, were obtained. The table came from immunoSEQ multiplex PCR; TCRdb's copy has only in-frame clones and leaves some out. V and J calls plus clone size are reproduced from that table; the DNA served to infer D and trimming. Of more than 110,000 clones in the sample, roughly 73% were seen once. V trimming: 6 bases; J trimming: 0 bases; junction bases outside the gene matches: 3. CDR1 and CDR2 (germline): MNHEY, SVGEGT. The CDR3 runs 14 residues. The data were obtained in a study of blood T cell repertoires in COVID-19. Across the study: Samples of COVID-19 (acute and convalescent) were obtained from the United States, Italy and Spain. T cells, B-cell-depleted T cells, or PBMCs supplied cDNA or gDNA.

V gene TRBV6-2 or TRBV6-3 combines with J gene TRBJ1-1; TRBD1 agrees at 8 bases. This TCR was recovered from a woman aged 50 to 65 with active or convalescent COVID-19. Material: peripheral blood. CDR3 in DNA: TGTGCCAGCAGCCGACAGGGGATGAACACTGAAGCTTTCTTT. It encodes CASSRQGMNTEAFF.